This paragraph covers one TCR beta chain sequence. V was shortened by 3 bases and J by 6 bases, with 18 bases between the two germline ends. The CDR3 has 16 amino acids. Germline CDR1 MDHEN, CDR2 SYDVKM. The use of a sample-barcoded 5' primer and a J-beta primer mix characterized a second PCR of roughly 7 to 12 cycles. TCRdb redid the calling of the 5' RACE reads with MiXCR, one entry per CDR3 protein. Of roughly 1.9 million distinct CDR3 sequences in the sample, more than 35% were seen once. This specimen belongs to a study of blood T cells in healthy people across ages. This rearrangement joins TRBV28 to TRBJ2-1, with D unclear. The TCR was taken from a human donor in good health. Sequenced material: blood. The CDR3 reads CASSFLTDEKVNEQFF. The CDR3 DNA is TGTGCCAGCAGTTTCCTAACGGACGAGAAGGTCAATGAGCAGTTCTTC. Drawing the rest from reference TRBV28 and TRBJ2-1, the complete variable domain is DVKVTQSSRYLVKRTGEKVFLECVQDMDHENMFWYRQDPGLGLRLIYFSYDVKMKEKGDIPEGYSVSREKKERFSLILESASTNQTSMYLCASSFLTDEKVNEQFFGPGTRLTVL.